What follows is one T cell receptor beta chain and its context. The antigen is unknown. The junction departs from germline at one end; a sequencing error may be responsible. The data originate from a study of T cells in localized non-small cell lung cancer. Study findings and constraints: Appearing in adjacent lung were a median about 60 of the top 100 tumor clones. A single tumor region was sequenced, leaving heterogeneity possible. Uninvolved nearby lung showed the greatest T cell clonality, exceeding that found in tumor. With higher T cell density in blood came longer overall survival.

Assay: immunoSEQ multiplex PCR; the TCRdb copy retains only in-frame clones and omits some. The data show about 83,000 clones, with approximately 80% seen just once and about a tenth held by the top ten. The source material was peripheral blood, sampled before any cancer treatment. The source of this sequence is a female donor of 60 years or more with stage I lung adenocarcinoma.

The CDR3 sequence: CASSQGRFYKQYF. The CDR3 DNA follows: TGTGCCAGCAGTCAAGGACGGTTCTACAAGCAGTACTTC. The V and J genes are TRBV5-6 and TRBJ2-7, with D hard to call. Looked up from germline, CDR1 is SGHDT and CDR2 is YYEEEE. CDR3 size: 13 residues.